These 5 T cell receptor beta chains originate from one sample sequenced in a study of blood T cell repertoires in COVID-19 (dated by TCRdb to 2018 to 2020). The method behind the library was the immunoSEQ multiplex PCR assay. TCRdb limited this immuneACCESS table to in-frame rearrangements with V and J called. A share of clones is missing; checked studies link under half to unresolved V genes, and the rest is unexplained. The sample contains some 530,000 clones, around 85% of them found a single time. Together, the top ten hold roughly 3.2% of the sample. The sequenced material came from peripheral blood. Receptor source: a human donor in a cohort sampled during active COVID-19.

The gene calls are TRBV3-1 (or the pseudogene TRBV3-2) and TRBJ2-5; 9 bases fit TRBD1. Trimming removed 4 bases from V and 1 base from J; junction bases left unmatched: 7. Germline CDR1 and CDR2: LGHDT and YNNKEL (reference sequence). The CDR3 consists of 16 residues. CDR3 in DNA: TGTGCCAGCAGCCTAACCGGGACAGGGATCCAAGAGACCCAGTACTTC. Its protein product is CASSLTGTGIQETQYF.

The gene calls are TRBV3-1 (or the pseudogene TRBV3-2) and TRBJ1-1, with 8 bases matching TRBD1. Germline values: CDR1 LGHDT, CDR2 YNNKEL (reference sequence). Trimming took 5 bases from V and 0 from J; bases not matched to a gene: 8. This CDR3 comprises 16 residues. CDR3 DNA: TGTGCCAGCAGCGCAAGCCGGGACAGGCTGAACACTGAAGCTTTCTTT. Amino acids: CASSASRDRLNTEAFF.

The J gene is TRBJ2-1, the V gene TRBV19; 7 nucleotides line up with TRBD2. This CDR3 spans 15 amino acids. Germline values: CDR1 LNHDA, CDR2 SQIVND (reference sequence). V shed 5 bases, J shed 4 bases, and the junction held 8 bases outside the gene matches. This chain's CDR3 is CASSLPGTTYNEQFF. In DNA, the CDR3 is TGTGCCAGTAGTCTCCCCGGGACTACTTACAATGAGCAGTTCTTC.

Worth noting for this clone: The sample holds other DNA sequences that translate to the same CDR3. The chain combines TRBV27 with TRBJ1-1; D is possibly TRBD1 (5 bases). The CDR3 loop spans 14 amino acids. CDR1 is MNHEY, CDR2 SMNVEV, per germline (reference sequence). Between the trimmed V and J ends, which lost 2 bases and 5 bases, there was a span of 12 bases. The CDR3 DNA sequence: TGTGCCAGCAGTTTAAGGCAGGGTGGGACTGAAGCTTTCTTT. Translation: CASSLRQGGTEAFF.

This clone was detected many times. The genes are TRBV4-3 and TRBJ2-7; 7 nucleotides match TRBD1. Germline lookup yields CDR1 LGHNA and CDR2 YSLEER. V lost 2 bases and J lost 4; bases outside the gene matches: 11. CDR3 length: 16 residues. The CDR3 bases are TGCGCCAGCAGCCAAATTGAGGGGGCGAGGGTTTACGAGCAGTACTTC. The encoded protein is CASSQIEGARVYEQYF.